Included here is one T cell receptor (beta chain) sequence, with context. Which antigen it targets is not known. Base quality data are lacking; no much larger clone is found one base away. This entry is derived from a study of T cell responses to AZD1222 COVID-19 vaccine (dated by TCRdb to 2020 to 2022). Study-wide context: AZD1222 recipients whose second dose came at about 4 weeks and those whose second dose came at about 12 weeks were combined into one group, since spike-specific TCR depth and breadth did not differ between the two schedules. A total of approximately 230 trial participants underwent TCR sequencing, of whom about 210 received two doses of AZD1222 and about 26 received two doses of the MenACWY control vaccine. Trial participants were enrolled by age into 18-55, 56-69 and 70-plus year subgroups, with about 150, 27 and 61 TCR-sequenced participants respectively.

Findings and caveats that apply to the study as a whole: In the small 56-69-year group, the increase in depth fell short of significance, most likely because of low power. Nearly half of unique spike-specific TCRs reportedly recognized epitopes outside regions mutated in the B.1.351 and B.1.1.7 variants. Because no day 14 peak-response samples were available, repertoires were characterized only after the peak T cell response. Conclusions about previously exposed vaccinees were limited because only six AZD1222 recipients were SARS-CoV-2 seropositive at baseline. Most participants were white British and females outnumbered males, and the authors suggested that clonal diversity may have been underestimated. The whole spike protein was spanned by vaccine-associated CD4 TCRs, and dominant responses were seen in regions 160-218 and 743-854. A significant rise in spike-specific TCR breadth and depth was observed after two AZD1222 doses relative to day 0 and relative to MenACWY recipients.

CDR1 and CDR2 are read off the germline V gene as MDHEN and SYDVKM. Inclusive of the bounding cysteine and phenylalanine, the CDR3 is 17 residues long. Kept here is only the CDR3 DNA, which spans 51 bases and is read in frame from base 1. After removal of 5 bases from V and 3 bases from J, the junction retains 13 bases not matched to a gene. The CDR3 regions of human TCRbeta chains were subjected to immunosequencing. In the original analysis: Repertoire TCRs were checked for matches against a reference library of SARS-CoV-2-specific TCRs that had been generated using the MIRA antigen-specificity platform. Breadth was defined as the fraction of unique TCRs that were SARS-CoV-2-associated, and depth was defined as the fraction of total T cells that were SARS-CoV-2-associated. Using the MIRA data, every spike-specific TCR was mapped to the spike region that the TCR reacted to and assigned to either a CD4 or a CD8 class. Log10-transformed breadth and depth values were compared by one-way ANOVA with Sidak's multiple comparisons tests. In its TCRdb copy, this immuneACCESS table keeps in-frame sequences only and misses some clones. Where compared with another copy, unresolved V genes explain less than half of these, and the others have no known cause. V and J calls and clone size are those listed in that table; D and trimming were worked out from the DNA. The sample yields 180,000 or so clones; 94% were counted once. The ten biggest clones cover approximately 0.6% of the sample.

This specimen's time point label, per the study, means: baseline before first vaccination. The vaccinee samples were drawn from two UK trials, COV001 and COV002, one of which was a single-blind randomized controlled phase 2/3 trial testing AZD1222 (ChAdOx1 nCoV-19) in healthy adults. Trial participant PBMC samples were collected at day 0 and day 28 after the second dose for TCRbeta chain sequencing. This specimen was peripheral blood, taken on day 0 of AZD1222 vaccination. This sequence uses TRBV28 and TRBJ2-7; a stretch of 10 junction bases matches TRBD2. The clonotype originates from an adult in good health. The CDR3 protein is CASSQVSGRALYYEQYF. The DNA reads as follows: TGTGCCAGCAGTCAAGTAAGCGGGAGGGCCTTATACTACGAGCAGTACTTC.